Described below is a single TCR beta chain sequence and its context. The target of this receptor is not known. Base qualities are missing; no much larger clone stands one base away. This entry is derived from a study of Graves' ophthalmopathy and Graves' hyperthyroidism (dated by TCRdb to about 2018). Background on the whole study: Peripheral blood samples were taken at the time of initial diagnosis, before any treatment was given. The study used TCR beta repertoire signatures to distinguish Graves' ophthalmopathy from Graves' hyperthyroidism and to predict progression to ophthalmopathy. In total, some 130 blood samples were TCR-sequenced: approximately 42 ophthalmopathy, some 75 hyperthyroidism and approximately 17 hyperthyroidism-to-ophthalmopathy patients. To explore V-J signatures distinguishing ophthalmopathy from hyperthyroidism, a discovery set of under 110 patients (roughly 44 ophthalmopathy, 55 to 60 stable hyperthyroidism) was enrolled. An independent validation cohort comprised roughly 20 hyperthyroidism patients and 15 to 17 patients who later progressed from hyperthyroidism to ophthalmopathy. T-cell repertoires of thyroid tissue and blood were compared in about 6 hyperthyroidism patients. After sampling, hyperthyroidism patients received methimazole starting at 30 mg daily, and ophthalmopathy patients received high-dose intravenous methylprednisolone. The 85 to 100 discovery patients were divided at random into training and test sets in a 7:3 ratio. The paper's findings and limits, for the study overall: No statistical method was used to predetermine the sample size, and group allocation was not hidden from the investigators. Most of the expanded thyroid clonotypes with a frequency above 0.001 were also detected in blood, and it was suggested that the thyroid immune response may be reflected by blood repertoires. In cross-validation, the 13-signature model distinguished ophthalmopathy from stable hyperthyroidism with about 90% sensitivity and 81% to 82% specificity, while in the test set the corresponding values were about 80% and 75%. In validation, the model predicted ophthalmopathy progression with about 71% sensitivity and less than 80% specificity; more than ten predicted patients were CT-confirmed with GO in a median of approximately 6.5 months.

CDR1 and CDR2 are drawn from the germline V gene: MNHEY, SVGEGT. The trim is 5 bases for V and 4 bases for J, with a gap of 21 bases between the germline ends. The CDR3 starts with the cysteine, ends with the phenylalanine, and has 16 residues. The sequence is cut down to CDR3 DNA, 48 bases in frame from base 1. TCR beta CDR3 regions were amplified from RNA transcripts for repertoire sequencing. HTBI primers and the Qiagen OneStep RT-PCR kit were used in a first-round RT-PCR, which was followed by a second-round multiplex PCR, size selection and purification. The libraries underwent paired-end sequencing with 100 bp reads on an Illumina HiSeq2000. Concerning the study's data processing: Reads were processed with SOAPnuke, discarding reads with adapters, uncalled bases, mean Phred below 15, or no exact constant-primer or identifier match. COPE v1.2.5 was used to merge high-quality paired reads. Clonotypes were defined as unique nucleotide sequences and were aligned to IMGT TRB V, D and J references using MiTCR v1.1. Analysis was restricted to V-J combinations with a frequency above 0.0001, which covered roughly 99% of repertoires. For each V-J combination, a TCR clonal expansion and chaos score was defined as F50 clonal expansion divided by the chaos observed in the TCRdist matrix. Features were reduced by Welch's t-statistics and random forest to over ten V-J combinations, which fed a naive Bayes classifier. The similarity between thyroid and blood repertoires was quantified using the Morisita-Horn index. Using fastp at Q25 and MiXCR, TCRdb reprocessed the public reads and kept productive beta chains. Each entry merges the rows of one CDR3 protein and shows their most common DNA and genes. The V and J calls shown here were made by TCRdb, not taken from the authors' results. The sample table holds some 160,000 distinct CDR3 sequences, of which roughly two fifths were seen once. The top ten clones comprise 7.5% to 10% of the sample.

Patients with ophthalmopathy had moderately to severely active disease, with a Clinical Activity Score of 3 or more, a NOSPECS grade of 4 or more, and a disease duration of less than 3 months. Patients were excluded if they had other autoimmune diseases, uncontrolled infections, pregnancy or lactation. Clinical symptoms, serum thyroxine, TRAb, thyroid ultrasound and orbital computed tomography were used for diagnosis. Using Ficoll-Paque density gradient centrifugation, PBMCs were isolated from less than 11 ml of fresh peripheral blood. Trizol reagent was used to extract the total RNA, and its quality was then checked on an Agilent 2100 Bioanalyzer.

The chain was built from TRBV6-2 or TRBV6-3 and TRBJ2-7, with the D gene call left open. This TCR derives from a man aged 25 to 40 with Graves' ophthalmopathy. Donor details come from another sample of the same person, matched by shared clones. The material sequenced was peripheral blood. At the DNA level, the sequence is TGTGCCAGCAGTCCCCAGGTGGGGTGGACCTCTTACGAGCAGTACTTC. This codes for CASSPQVGWTSYEQYF.